Following are 16 T cell receptor beta chains from one sample sequenced in a study of cytomegalovirus exposure and HLA in healthy donors. This PCR relied on a set of 60 Vbeta primers and 13 Jbeta primers. Profiling relied on immunoSEQ multiplex PCR, and the TCRdb table lists in-frame clones only, not all of them. The sample lists more than 130,000 clones; 60% to 85% were seen once. Material for sequencing was PBMCs. These receptors were obtained from a man in his forties in good health and CMV-seropositive.

The chain is built from TRBV9 and TRBJ1-5, with TRBD1 identical over 8 bases. Germline V lookup: CDR1 SGDLS, CDR2 YYNGEE. This CDR3 contains 14 residues. The trim removed 0 bases at V and 5 bases at J, leaving 1 base unmatched. The CDR3 region has the DNA TGTGCCAGCAGCGTAGCAGGGGGCCATCAGCCCCAGCATTTT. As protein: CASSVAGGHQPQHF.

The rearrangement joins TRBV19 to TRBJ2-2; the D gene is possibly TRBD1 (5 bases). The V end lost 6 bases, the J end lost 5 bases, and 16 bases lay between the germline ends. CDR1 is LNHDA and CDR2 is SQIVND in the germline V gene (reference sequence). The CDR3 has 15 amino acids. The CDR3 region has the DNA TGTGCCAGTAGCACCGGACATATAGGAACCGGGGAGCTGTTTTTT. This gives the protein CASSTGHIGTGELFF.

V and J are TRBV5-4 and TRBJ1-2, with D perhaps matching TRBD1 (5 bases). The CDR3 sequence is 15 residues long. V was pared by 4 bases and J by 1 base, with 14 bases between. Germline-derived CDR1 and CDR2 are SGHNT and YYREEE (reference sequence). Here the CDR3 DNA reads TGTGCCAGCAGCGCCGACAGTTCCTTTAACTATGGCTACACCTTC. Its protein is CASSADSSFNYGYTF.

The chain combines TRBV27 with TRBJ2-3; 10 bases fit TRBD2. V was pared by 8 bases and J by 1 base, with 15 bases of the junction left unmatched. This CDR3 has 18 amino acids. Germline assignment: CDR1 MNHEY and CDR2 SMNVEV (reference sequence). The CDR3 region has the DNA TGTGCCAGCTCCCGGCGGCTAGCGGGGGTTGGAGGCACAGATACGCAGTATTTT. Its protein is CASSRRLAGVGGTDTQYF.

This chain links TRBV19 with TRBJ1-1; D is possibly TRBD1 (5 bases). With 5 bases removed from V and 1 base from J, the gap between germline ends came to 14 bases. CDR1 is LNHDA, CDR2 SQIVND, per germline (reference sequence). The CDR3 extends over 15 amino acids. The CDR3: CASSPQGTPNTEAFF. CDR3 sequence (DNA): TGTGCCAGTAGTCCTCAGGGTACTCCGAACACTGAAGCTTTCTTT.

The chain carries TRBV29-1 and TRBJ1-2; D remains ambiguous. The CDR3 consists of 17 residues. V lost 0 bases to trimming and J lost 8 bases, with 25 bases between them. The germline CDR1 and CDR2 sequences are SQVTM and ANQGSEA. The CDR3 DNA sequence: TGCAGCGTTGAAGATCAGTCCAGGCCCCTATCGGATTACGGCTACACCTTC. This codes for CSVEDQSRPLSDYGYTF.

The rearrangement links TRBV6-1 to TRBJ1-1; D gene ambiguous. CDR3 length: 13 residues. V gave up 4 bases and J gave up 1 base, with 7 bases separating them. CDR1 is MNHNS, CDR2 SASEGT, per germline. The CDR3 loop is CASSVNTNTEAFF. The CDR3 nucleotides read TGTGCCAGCAGTGTGAACACGAACACTGAAGCTTTCTTT.

This rearrangement joins TRBV19 to TRBJ2-7, with 8 bases that match TRBD1. Germline-derived CDR1 and CDR2 are LNHDA and SQIVND (reference sequence). The CDR3 is 15 residues long. The J segment lost 9 bases and the V segment lost 3 bases, leaving 13 bases of the junction unmatched. In nucleotides, the CDR3 is TGTGCCAGTAGTATCGGACAGGGCTACTCACTAGCGCAGTACTTC. Its protein is CASSIGQGYSLAQYF.

The V gene is TRBV28, the J gene TRBJ1-1, with 9 nucleotides matching TRBD1. Germline trimming cut 4 bases from V and 0 bases from J; bases unmatched to any gene: 9. CDR3 length equals 17 residues. CDR1 and CDR2 (germline): MDHEN, SYDVKM. DNA of the CDR3: TGTGCCAGCAGTTCCCCGGACAGGGGTTTCATGAACACTGAAGCTTTCTTT. This gives the protein CASSSPDRGFMNTEAFF. Based on the CDR3 plus reference TRBV28 and TRBJ1-1, the full variable domain is DVKVTQSSRYLVKRTGEKVFLECVQDMDHENMFWYRQDPGLGLRLIYFSYDVKMKEKGDIPEGYSVSREKKERFSLILESASTNQTSMYLCASSSPDRGFMNTEAFFGQGTRLTVV.

This sequence joins TRBV4-3 and TRBJ2-3; 10 nucleotides agree with TRBD2. CDR3 size: 16 residues. With V trimmed by 4 bases and J by 1 base, 5 bases remained unmatched. The germline V gene has CDR1 LGHNA and CDR2 YSLEER. CDR3 nucleotides: TGCGCCAGCAGCCTTACAGCGGGGGGGCGCACAGATACGCAGTATTTT. Protein product: CASSLTAGGRTDTQYF.

This chain connects TRBV27 to TRBJ2-7, with 10 bases matching TRBD2. The CDR3 length is 17 residues. Germline assignment: CDR1 MNHEY and CDR2 SMNVEV (reference sequence). V dropped 6 bases and J dropped 4; count of bases not matched to a gene: 15. Here the CDR3 reads CASSSRRAGGRTYEQYF. The CDR3 nucleotides are TGTGCCAGCAGCTCCCGGCGAGCGGGAGGGCGAACTTACGAGCAGTACTTC.

The rearrangement links TRBV4-3 to TRBJ2-1; 10 bases match TRBD2. V lost 3 bases and J lost 7; bases outside the gene matches: 9. Germline V gene lookup returns CDR1 LGHNA and CDR2 YSLEER. The CDR3 spans 16 residues. CDR3: CASSQKRGGWRNEQFF. CDR3 in DNA: TGCGCCAGCAGCCAGAAGCGGGGGGGCTGGCGTAATGAGCAGTTCTTC.

This clone was recorded once. The chain combines TRBV29-1 with TRBJ2-1, with D tentatively TRBD2 (5 bases). The CDR3 has 14 residues. The germline CDR1 and CDR2 sequences are SQVTM and ANQGSEA. Trimming took off 1 base at V and 7 bases at J, with 14 bases between the two ends. The CDR3 coding sequence is TGCAGCGTTGAAGTCGGGCGGCCGGGAAATGAGCAGTTCTTC. Protein product: CSVEVGRPGNEQFF.

J is TRBJ1-4 and V is TRBV15; D call uncertain. CDR1 is LNHNV and CDR2 is YYDKDF in the germline V gene (reference sequence). The CDR3 length is 14 residues. Trimming took 1 base from V and 8 from J, leaving 11 bases between them. The DNA for the CDR3 is TGTGCCACCAGCAGAGGAAAGGGAGAAGAAAAACTGTTTTTT. It encodes CATSRGKGEEKLFF.

This clone showed up just a few times. The chain combines TRBV19 with TRBJ1-1; the match to TRBD1 covers 8 bases. CDR1 is LNHDA, CDR2 SQIVND, per germline (reference sequence). Trimming removed 3 bases from V and 3 bases from J; junction bases left unmatched: 3. The CDR3 is 14 residues long. The CDR3 coding sequence is TGTGCCAGTAGTATGGGGACAGGCTACACTGAAGCTTTCTTT. This translates into CASSMGTGYTEAFF.

The chain has TRBV5-6 and TRBJ2-2, with TRBD2 identical over 10 bases. Germline-derived CDR1 and CDR2 are SGHDT and YYEEEE. The J segment lost 4 bases and the V segment lost 3 bases, leaving 6 bases of the junction unmatched. The CDR3 extends over 16 amino acids. The CDR3 bases are TGTGCCAGCAGCTACTTAGCGGGAGGTTTCACCGGGGAGCTGTTTTTT. It encodes CASSYLAGGFTGELFF.